The 12 T cell receptor beta chains below come from one sample, sequenced in a study of T cell responses to AZD1222 COVID-19 vaccine. The data were produced by immunoSEQ multiplex PCR, yet TCRdb's version contains in-frame clones alone and is incomplete. The sample shows about 140,000 clones, roughly 88% of them seen only once. Sequenced here: peripheral blood, sampled 28 days after the second dose of the MenACWY control vaccine. The receptors were sampled from an adult who received the MenACWY meningococcal vaccine as a control.

In this sample, this clone turned up once. The J gene is TRBJ2-3, the V gene TRBV5-1, with 9 bases matching TRBD2. V gave up 2 bases and J gave up 2 bases; unmatched junction bases: 3. CDR3 length: 15 amino acids. Germline V gene sequence: CDR1 SGHRS, CDR2 YFSETQ. In DNA, the CDR3 is TGCGCCAGCAGCTTCCTAGCGGGGACCACAGATACGCAGTATTTT. The encoded protein is CASSFLAGTTDTQYF.

CDR3 protein: CASSSRRSSYNEQFF. CDR3 bases: TGTGCCAGCAGCTCTCGAAGAAGCTCCTACAATGAGCAGTTCTTC. The rearrangement uses TRBV13 and TRBJ2-1; D is uncertain. V lost 4 bases to trimming and J lost 0 bases, with 10 bases between them. The CDR3 sequence is 15 residues long. Germline V gene data show CDR1 as PRHDT and CDR2 as FYEKMQ (reference sequence).

The chain couples TRBV7-9 to TRBJ2-3; D may be TRBD1 (6 bases). This CDR3 is 15 amino acids long. V gave up 8 bases and J gave up 3 bases, with 18 bases separating them. CDR1 and CDR2 from the germline V gene are SEHNR and FQNEAQ (reference sequence). In DNA form, the CDR3 reads TGTGCCAGCGCCGAACAGGGTGTCGGTACAGATACGCAGTATTTT. Protein sequence: CASAEQGVGTDTQYF.

CDR3 sequence reads: CSVVASTDTQYF. The CDR3 DNA sequence: TGCAGCGTTGTGGCCAGCACAGATACGCAGTATTTT. The chain is built from TRBV29-1 and TRBJ2-3; D is ambiguous. Deletions cut 4 bases from V and 0 bases from J, with 5 bases between. Germline values: CDR1 SQVTM, CDR2 ANQGSEA. The CDR3 extends over 12 amino acids.

The V gene is TRBV19, the J gene TRBJ2-7; the match to TRBD2 covers 16 bases. This CDR3 comprises 17 residues. The germline CDR1 and CDR2 sequences are LNHDA and SQIVND (reference sequence). With 1 base clipped from V and 2 bases from J, the junction kept 2 bases outside the gene matches. CDR3 amino acids: CASSIGGTSGRAYEQYF. The CDR3, as DNA: TGTGCCAGTAGTATAGGGGGGACTAGCGGGAGGGCCTACGAGCAGTACTTC.

In this sample, this clone turned up once. The chain recombines TRBV3-1 (or the pseudogene TRBV3-2) with TRBJ1-3, with D perhaps TRBD1 (5 bases). CDR1 LGHDT and CDR2 YNNKEL come from the germline V gene (reference sequence). CDR3 length: 16 residues. V shed 1 base and J shed 2 bases, with 12 bases lying between them. The CDR3: CASSQGVRGAGNTIYF. In DNA, the CDR3 is TGTGCCAGCAGCCAAGGAGTCCGGGGGGCTGGAAACACCATATATTTT.

V and J are TRBV3-1 (or the pseudogene TRBV3-2) and TRBJ1-6, with D hard to call. This CDR3 spans 16 amino acids. With 1 base removed from V and 3 bases from J, the gap between germline ends came to 10 bases. The germline V gene has CDR1 LGHDT and CDR2 YNNKEL (reference sequence). CDR3 in amino acids: CASSQARTLYNSPLHF. In nucleotides, the CDR3 is TGTGCCAGCAGCCAAGCAAGGACCCTCTATAATTCACCCCTCCACTTT.

V gene TRBV24-1 combines with J gene TRBJ1-2, with D possibly matching TRBD1 (5 bases). Germline V gives CDR1 KGHDR, CDR2 SFDVKD. There are 13 residues in the CDR3. V was trimmed by 6 bases and J by 4 bases, leaving 11 bases between them. DNA for the CDR3: TGTGCCACCAGTCTGACAGCAGGCTATGGCTACACCTTC. Its protein product is CATSLTAGYGYTF.

The genes are TRBV4-3 and TRBJ1-1; D gene unclear. V was trimmed by 1 base and J by 4 bases, leaving 4 bases between them. This CDR3 region has 12 residues. In germline, CDR1 is LGHNA, CDR2 YSLEER. CDR3 in amino acids: CASSQGTTEAFF. The CDR3, as DNA: TGCGCCAGCAGCCAAGGGACCACTGAAGCTTTCTTT.

This clone was observed a single time. V and J are TRBV4-3 and TRBJ2-7; 9 bases agree with TRBD1. CDR1 is LGHNA, CDR2 YSLEER, per germline. The J segment lost 3 bases and the V segment lost 4 bases, leaving 4 bases of the junction unmatched. The CDR3 has 14 amino acids. In DNA form, the CDR3 reads TGCGCCAGCAGCCCCGCGACAGGGGGCTACGAGCAGTACTTC. It encodes CASSPATGGYEQYF.

This clone is a singleton in its sample. The gene calls are TRBV7-8 and TRBJ1-1; D not resolved. Trimming pared 5 bases from V and 3 bases from J, leaving 13 bases between. Germline loops: CDR1 SGHVS, CDR2 FQNEAQ. The CDR3 extends over 14 amino acids. The chain's CDR3 is CASSPRGGHTEAFF. In DNA, the CDR3 is TGTGCCAGCAGCCCCCGGGGAGGACACACTGAAGCTTTCTTT.

The chain has TRBV7-9 and TRBJ2-3; TRBD2 matches at 10 bases. Germline V gene sequence: CDR1 SEHNR, CDR2 FQNEAQ (reference sequence). Trimming removed 4 bases from V and 1 base from J; junction bases left unmatched: 5. The CDR3 has 16 amino acids. For the CDR3, the DNA is TGTGCCAGCAGCTCGCAGCGGGAGGGCCGCACAGATACGCAGTATTTT. Its translation: CASSSQREGRTDTQYF.